This T cell receptor (beta chain) was identified in a study of cytomegalovirus exposure and HLA in healthy donors (dated by TCRdb to between 2016 and 2019). With respect to the entire study: In an earlier analysis of 587 of the donors, 250 to 350 Gb of sequence data and 90 million to 120 million unique TCR beta sequences from about 179 million T cells were reported. Roughly 5 DR-DQ haplotypes were handled as single units for association and clustering, since linkage in the cohort was strong. Donor age, sex, ethnicity and CMV serostatus were collected together with the repertoire data. Every discovery cohort repertoire had been produced on one sequencing platform. An early release covering 500 to 750 HLA-typed donors comprised approximately 300 gigabases of sequencing data and 65 million to 100 million unique TCR sequences. A later genetic analysis used genome-wide SNP genotypes for 398 of the 666 donors, treating that subset as a discovery cohort. The aim of the study was to test whether cataloging public T cell receptors could identify signatures of past pathogen exposure. High-throughput TCR immunosequencing, statistical association of individual TCRs with disease status, and machine learning were combined to predict cytomegalovirus infection status. To decide whether each TCR beta V gene segment behaved as functional or pseudogenic, an earlier analysis of 587 of the donors relied on high-throughput TCR beta sequencing. Along with the roughly 670-subject first cohort, a separate validation cohort of around 110 different subjects was used. Of the roughly 420 genotyped donors, approximately 81% were placed in the genetic ancestry cluster associated with self-reported Caucasian donors. Rather than using new phenotypic data, the later analysis identified candidate immune exposures from TCR beta sequences and from how often those sequences occurred across donors. Typing coverage differed by locus: A, B, C, DRB1 and DQB1 were typed in about 620-640 donors, DQA1 in about 500, DPA1 in around 580, and DPB1 in approximately 450. A later analysis re-examined previously published TCR beta repertoires from 600 to 700 donors and added high-resolution HLA genotyping to investigate patterns of TCR occurrence. The study used immunosequencing to profile the T cell repertoires of around 600 subjects and linked those repertoires to cytomegalovirus serostatus. Among about 400 genotyped donors of the cohort, an average of approximately 220,000 unique TCR beta nucleotide sequences was sequenced per donor, of which about 19% were non-productive. HLA typing included class I and class II loci at four-digit resolution.

Points on this clone: What antigen it recognizes has not been identified. The junction departs from the called germline gene at one end, perhaps through a read error. This sample also contains other DNA sequences that code for the same CDR3.

The cohort was made up of around 720 healthy bone marrow donors. Cohort members were all nominally healthy when sampled, although unrecorded immune exposures were likely present. The donor was CMV seronegative and was included in the group of a few hundred seronegative cohort members. A peripheral blood sample was collected from each donor, and TCR beta sequencing was performed on peripheral blood mononuclear cells. The Qiagen DNeasy Blood Extraction Kit was used to extract genomic DNA from the blood cell samples. Taken from the germline V gene, the CDR1 and CDR2 loops are SGHNT and YENEEA. Its CDR3 holds 14 amino acids, cysteine through phenylalanine. CDR3 DNA is the only sequence kept; it has 42 bases, read in frame from the first base. The library was built by means of the immunoSEQ multiplex PCR assay. A mixture of 60 forward primers for TCR Vbeta segments and 13 reverse primers for TCR Jbeta segments was used in the multiplex PCR. A multiplex PCR assay on genomic DNA amplified the CDR3 region of rearranged TCR beta genes. The amplified TCR beta libraries were sequenced on the Illumina HiSeq System as 87-base-pair reads. As for the original processing: A later analysis tallied roughly 76 million unique TCR beta chains across the 666 repertoires, and some 12 million of those chains were shared by two or more donors. A nearest-neighbor algorithm error-corrected the raw reads and collapsed the reads into unique sequences, merging closely related sequences to remove PCR and sequencing errors. To assign V, D and J gene segments, CDR3 sequences were aligned to IMGT reference sequences. For a sequence to be retained, a match of at least six nucleotides to both a V gene segment and a J gene segment was required. Rearrangements were called productive when the CDR3 lacked stop codons and stayed in frame with V and J; all others were non-productive. Following IMGT convention, CDR3 was defined as the stretch from the second conserved V-encoded cysteine up to the conserved J-encoded phenylalanine. The earlier analysis of 587 of the donors excluded sequences that lacked an unambiguous match to a single V gene segment. An earlier analysis of some 610 of the donors called V segments functional above 56.7% productive rearrangements and segregating when the between-donor standard deviation exceeded 5%. A statistical classification framework was built for diagnosing cytomegalovirus status from the catalog of TCR beta chain sequences. A later analysis assigned V and J genes by comparing TCR nucleotide sequences with IMGT/GENE-DB human TR gene sequences. In a later analysis, CDR3 sequences and most-parsimonious VDJ recombination scenarios were assigned using the TCRdist pipeline. A later analysis defined each TCR beta chain by its CDR3 amino acid sequence plus V-gene family, and excluded reads lacking a unique V-gene family. A later analysis removed several hundred highly shared, low-generation-probability nucleotide sequences to deal with suspected cross-contamination and a sequencing artifact. In a later analysis, a clonal expansion index was calculated for each public chain from normalized within-repertoire ranks of inferred template counts. A later analysis computed generation probabilities with a VDJ recombination model fitted to out-of-frame rearrangements, and checked the results against IGoR. In a later analysis, TCR-TCR, TCR-HLA and TCR-CMV co-occurrence was scored with hypergeometric tests, and a repertoire-size bias correction was applied to TCR pairs. A later analysis estimated false discovery rates by permuting HLA or CMV assignments 20 times. In a later analysis, co-occurring TCRs were grouped using DBSCAN, with TCRdist sequence similarity added in when clustering inside HLA-allele-positive subsets. Repertoires with fewer than 30,000 or more than 120,000 public chains, plus five repertoires with anomalous nucleotide sharing, were excluded from co-occurrence clustering. Here the immuneACCESS table is served through TCRdb, limited to in-frame sequences with V and J called. Missing clones are a known gap in these copies; in checked studies unresolved V genes cover under half, and the rest lacks a known reason. Clone size and the V and J calls come from that table; the DNA yielded D and trimming. Present in this sample are 100,000 to 150,000 clones, 60% to 80% of which were seen just once. The ten largest clones add up to over 0.9% of the sample.

Overall study outcomes, separate from this receptor: In the study, some 160 TCR beta chains were listed as associated with cytomegalovirus. The only immune exposure information available for the cohort was CMV serostatus. Cytomegalovirus status was reported to be diagnosed by the classifier with high specificity and sensitivity in both the original and validation cohorts. Correlated functional status among segregating V segments might be attributable to linkage disequilibrium, but an unknown experimental factor could not be ruled out. Only TCR beta chains were sequenced in this cohort, and the absence of alpha or paired-chain data limited detectable features. In an earlier analysis of 587 of the donors, most TCR beta V segments appeared in productive rearrangements about 90% or about 30% of the time, broadly matching IMGT annotations. When HLA alleles, especially DR and DQ, strongly co-occurred, attributing TCR associations to individual alleles was difficult. Roughly uniform sequencing depth across donors was assumed in presence/absence analyses, although this assumption may not hold. A few of the identified cytomegalovirus-associated TCR beta chains were confirmed in vitro to be specific for cytomegalovirus antigens. Because the 87-base-pair reads could not distinguish some IMGT-functional V segments, including TRBV6-2 and TRBV6-3, those segments were excluded. Across donors, most TCR sequences were observed very rarely, whereas some public TCRs were present in many individuals. An association between a missense DCLRE1C variant and V-gene and J-gene trimming of TCR beta chains was found in a later genetic analysis and replicated in an independent cohort. Several of the top co-occurrence clusters appeared to be linked to parvovirus B19, influenza, CMV and Epstein-Barr virus, according to a later analysis. According to the authors, the approach could potentially be generalized to other disease states and immunological phenotypes. Because HLA typing was unavailable for some donors at each locus, only the typed subset was used in association tests. A later analysis found that HLA-associated TCR beta chains were more clonally expanded and had lower generation probabilities than equally common non-associated chains. Because counts were too low, about 15 rarely observed V segments, including chromosome 9 orphons, were left out of the earlier analysis of about 500 of the donors. The sequencing pipeline was judged likely to have produced a cluster of highly shared sequence variants as a technical artifact. A further reported finding was that TCR beta sequences accurately predicted the HLA-A and HLA-B alleles for most subjects in the first cohort. According to a later analysis, most CMV-associated TCR beta chains appeared to be HLA-restricted, and the HLA associations seemed to be driven largely by CMV exposure. According to a later genetic analysis, donors in an Asian-associated ancestry cluster had fewer N-insertions in productive TCRs than the roughly 670-donor mean. Specific HLA alleles were associated with 16,951 TCR beta sequences at a false discovery rate of 0.05 in a later analysis. In a later analysis, TCR association rates were found to vary across HLA loci, with the most associated TCRs seen for DRB1 alleles and the fewest for HLA-C alleles.

The clonotype comes from a woman aged 55-70 years in good health and CMV-seronegative. The sequenced sample consisted of PBMCs. The sequence links TRBV11-3 to TRBJ2-7; 7 bases in between match TRBD1. CDR3 loop: CASSYTGASYEQYF. The nucleotides read TGCGCCAGCAGCTACACAGGGGCGTCCTACGAGCAGTACTTC.